This TCR beta chain is drawn from a study of CD8 T cells in ankylosing spondylitis. Study-level findings and limits: The study looked at matched synovial fluid samples from ankylosing spondylitis patients. Disease-linked clones were reported to be significantly enriched there.

Via MiXCR, TCRdb re-called the 5' RACE reads, giving one row per CDR3 protein. The repertoire holds under 120,000 distinct CDR3 sequences, less than 25% seen once, with 12% in the top ten. Germline CDR1 and CDR2: DFQATT and SNEGSKA (reference sequence). The CDR3 sequence is 14 residues long. Regarding this clonotype: Its cognate antigen is unknown. At one of its ends the junction is not consistent with the germline gene, which may arise from a read error.

The sample comprised synovial fluid, either unsorted or a sorted T cell fraction (not recorded which). The chain has TRBV20-1 and TRBJ2-2, with 7 bases aligning to TRBD2. The receptor was isolated from a male donor with ankylosing spondylitis. Here the CDR3 DNA reads TGCAGTGGTAGAGGCGGGAGTGGAACCGGGGAGCTGTTTTTT. Its translation: CSGRGGSGTGELFF.